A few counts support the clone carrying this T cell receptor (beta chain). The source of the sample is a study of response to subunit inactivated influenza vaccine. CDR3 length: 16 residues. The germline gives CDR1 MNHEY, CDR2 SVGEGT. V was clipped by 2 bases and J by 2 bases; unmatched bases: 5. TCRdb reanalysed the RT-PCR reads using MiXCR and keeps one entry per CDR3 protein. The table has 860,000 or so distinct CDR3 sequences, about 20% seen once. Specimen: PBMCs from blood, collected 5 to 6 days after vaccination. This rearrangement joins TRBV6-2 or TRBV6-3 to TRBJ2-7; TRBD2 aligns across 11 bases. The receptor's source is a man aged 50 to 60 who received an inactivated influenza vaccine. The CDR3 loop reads CASSYRGTSGAYEQYF. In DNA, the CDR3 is TGTGCCAGCAGTTACCGAGGGACTAGCGGAGCCTACGAGCAGTACTTC.